This TCR beta chain originates from a study of control samples from healthy donors and cancer patients. The CDR3 runs 14 residues. CDR1 and CDR2 from the germline V gene are ENHRY and SYGVKD. V lost 4 bases and J 3 bases, leaving 9 bases between the germline ends. Clones were read by immunoSEQ multiplex PCR, and TCRdb kept only the in-frame ones, dropping some. The table shows 210,000 or so clones, with 91% occurring only once. The sample comprised blood. The chain couples TRBV10-3 to TRBJ2-2; perhaps D is TRBD1 or TRBD2 (6 bases each). This TCR came from a man aged 25-45 years in good health. CDR3: CAISGGADTGELFF. CDR3 in DNA: TGTGCCATCAGTGGGGGGGCCGACACCGGGGAGCTGTTTTTT.